This record concerns one TCR beta chain sequence. Its matching antigen is unknown. A much larger clonotype is one base distant, so this may be a read error. Distinct nucleotide sequences in the sample also encode this CDR3. Per germline, CDR1 SEHNR and CDR2 FQNEAQ (reference sequence). This CDR3 is built from 12 residues. Trimming pared 2 bases from V and 3 bases from J, leaving 5 bases between. The protocol was immunoSEQ multiplex PCR, while the TCRdb copy is restricted to in-frame clones and leaves out a portion. There are some 2,000,000 clones in the sample; approximately 94% occur only once, and roughly 1.1% lies in the top ten. The naive CD8 population came from CD45RO-negative cells selected for CCR7, without terminally differentiated effector memory CD45RA+ cells. None of the donors, who were healthy HIV-negative adults, had recently had acute infections or vaccinations. This entry is derived from a study of shared clonotypes between healthy human individuals. Study at large: The donor pool was made up of two women and a few men aged 18 to 49.

General observations from the study: The study found roughly 5.3% of naive CD4 clonotypes shared across a few donors. There were few donors, and this limited the genetic and exposure-history diversity represented.

Source material: naive CD8+ T cells sorted from blood. V is TRBV7-9 and J is TRBJ2-7; D is unresolved. The source of this sequence is a man aged 18 to 29 in good health. CDR3 nucleotides: TGTGCCAGCAGCTTATCCGGCTACGAGCAGTACTTC. Protein sequence: CASSLSGYEQYF.